These 30 T cell receptor beta chains were sequenced from one sample in a study of PD-1 blockade in classical Hodgkin lymphoma. TCRdb's table, derived via immunoSEQ multiplex PCR, lists solely in-frame clones and lacks some. The sample shows roughly 96,000 clones, about 93% of them seen only once. Noted time point: cycle 4 day 1 (C4D1), after five to seven weeks of nivolumab. With no exception, relapse followed autologous stem cell transplantation in all patients, and brentuximab vedotin exposure varied. The sample consisted of peripheral blood mononuclear cells (PBMCs), taken before the fourth cycle of nivolumab. The receptors derive from a human donor with classical Hodgkin lymphoma.

The rearrangement joins TRBV11-1 to TRBJ1-4, with 8 bases fitting TRBD1. CDR3 length equals 15 residues. With V trimmed by 5 bases and J by 5 bases, 7 bases remained unmatched. Germline V gene lookup returns CDR1 SGHAT and CDR2 FQDESV (reference sequence). CDR3 DNA sequence: TGTGCCAGCAGCGCAGGCCGGGACAGGAATGAAAAACTGTTTTTT. It codes for CASSAGRDRNEKLFF. The variable domain in full, with the rest retrieved from reference TRBV11-1 and TRBJ1-4, is EAEVAQSPRYKITEKSQAVAFWCDPISGHATLYWYRQILGQGPELLVQFQDESVVDDSQLPKDRFSAERLKGVDSTLKIQPAELGDSAMYLCASSAGRDRNEKLFFGSGTQLSVL.

This clone was counted once. The chain links TRBV29-1 to TRBJ2-7, with 8 positions matching TRBD2. Germline V lookup: CDR1 SQVTM, CDR2 ANQGSEA. Trimming took 7 bases from V and 1 from J; bases not matched to a gene: 12. There are 15 residues in the CDR3. CDR3 bases: TGCAGCGCTATGCTAACTCCGGGAGGGTCCTACGAGCAGTACTTC. Translation: CSAMLTPGGSYEQYF.

This chain connects TRBV6-6 to TRBJ2-3, with D hard to call. The CDR3 contains 14 residues. Trimming pared 6 bases from V and 2 bases from J, leaving 12 bases between. Germline lookup yields CDR1 MNHNY and CDR2 SVGAGI (reference sequence). CDR3 nucleotides: TGTGCCAGCAGCTACACGATACTCACAGATACGCAGTATTTT. Its translation is CASSYTILTDTQYF.

The chain employs TRBV4-2 and TRBJ2-7; 7 bases are shared with TRBD1. Germline trimming cut 5 bases from V and 1 base from J; bases unmatched to any gene: 5. Germline V gene lookup returns CDR1 LGHNA and CDR2 YNFKEQ. The CDR3 spans 14 residues. In DNA form, the CDR3 reads TGTGCCAGCAGCGGGACAGCCCTGTCCTACGAGCAGTACTTC. As protein: CASSGTALSYEQYF.

This clone was recorded a few times. The rearrangement joins TRBV7-2 to TRBJ2-1; TRBD2 might be the D (7 bases). V was clipped by 0 bases and J by 7 bases, with 19 bases between them. Germline V gene sequence: CDR1 SGHTA, CDR2 FQGNSA. CDR3 length: 17 amino acids. CDR3 sequence: CASSLAGSAGAGNEQFF. Here the CDR3 DNA reads TGTGCCAGCAGCTTAGCGGGTTCCGCGGGGGCGGGAAATGAGCAGTTCTTC.

This rearrangement joins TRBV5-1 to TRBJ1-1; D gene uncertain. The germline CDR1 and CDR2 sequences are SGHRS and YFSETQ. Trimming shortened V by 0 bases and J by 0 bases, and 9 bases separated the two germline ends. This CDR3 is built from 15 residues. DNA for the CDR3: TGCGCCAGCAGCTTGGACGGGAATTTGAACACTGAAGCTTTCTTT. Amino acid sequence: CASSLDGNLNTEAFF.

The chain has TRBV6-1 and TRBJ1-4, with D possibly being TRBD1 (5 bases). Germline CDR1 MNHNS, CDR2 SASEGT. The CDR3 has 18 residues. With 4 bases removed from V and 4 bases from J, the gap between germline ends came to 22 bases. CDR3 nucleotide sequence: TGTGCCAGCAGTGCCCTCGGCGGGATTTGGGGGGGTAATGAAAAACTGTTTTTT. This codes for CASSALGGIWGGNEKLFF.

This rearrangement joins TRBV27 to TRBJ1-1; weak D call: TRBD1 (6 bases). V was pared by 3 bases and J by 0 bases, with 8 bases between. The V gene's germline CDR1 is MNHEY and CDR2 SMNVEV (reference sequence). The CDR3 is 14 amino acids. The CDR3 DNA reads TGTGCCAGCAGTTTGGAGGGGGTGAACACTGAAGCTTTCTTT. Its protein is CASSLEGVNTEAFF.

V is TRBV9 and J is TRBJ2-7; 13 positions match TRBD2. This CDR3 comprises 15 residues. The V segment lost 2 bases and the J segment 7 bases; nucleotides outside the gene matches: 6. Per the germline V gene, CDR1 is SGDLS and CDR2 is YYNGEE. The CDR3 reads CASSVGTSGEGEQYF. CDR3 nucleotide sequence: TGTGCCAGCAGCGTGGGGACTAGCGGGGAAGGGGAGCAGTACTTC.

On this clone: One junction end does not reproduce the germline sequence, and a read error may be involved. The sample holds other DNA sequences that translate to the same CDR3. This chain joins TRBV4-1 and TRBJ2-3; D gene uncertain. Germline V CDR1 and CDR2: MGHRA, YSYEKL. The CDR3 consists of 14 residues. CDR3 in DNA: TGCGCCAGCAGCCAAGATCAAAGCACGGATACGCAGTATTTT. Protein sequence: CASSQDQSTDTQYF.

The CDR3 DNA is TGTGCCAGCAGTGACCTTGGGCGGGCCGGGGAGCTGTTTTTT. It specifies CASSDLGRAGELFF. The genes are TRBV6-4 and TRBJ2-2; tentative D call: TRBD2 (5 bases). The V and J ends lost 2 bases and 6 bases respectively, with 10 bases between them. Per germline, CDR1 MRHNA and CDR2 SNTAGT. This CDR3 has 14 residues.

V usage is TRBV27 and J usage is TRBJ2-1; weak D call: TRBD1 (6 bases). Trimming removed 6 bases at V and 9 bases at J, with 18 bases between. The CDR3 extends over 14 amino acids. The germline V gene has CDR1 MNHEY and CDR2 SMNVEV (reference sequence). Written as DNA, the CDR3 is TGTGCCAGCAGCCCAAATCAGGGGCGAGGTGAGCAGTTCTTC. Its translation: CASSPNQGRGEQFF.

This chain connects TRBV5-5 to TRBJ2-7, with TRBD1 matching over 7 bases. Trimming cost V 6 bases and J 0 bases; bases outside gene matches: 3. Germline V gene sequence: CDR1 SGHKS, CDR2 YYEKEE (reference sequence). This CDR3 comprises 13 residues. In DNA form, the CDR3 reads TGTGCCAGCACCAGACAGGGCTCCTACGAGCAGTACTTC. The encoded protein is CASTRQGSYEQYF.

Comment on this clone: A junction boundary mismatches the germline segment, possibly from a read error. This sequence joins TRBV10-2 and TRBJ2-7; D is possibly TRBD1 or TRBD2 (5 bases each). Germline V lookup: CDR1 WSHSY, CDR2 SAAADI. There are 15 residues in the CDR3. The CDR3 sequence is CASSDFGQGPYGQYF. The CDR3 DNA reads TGCGCCAGCAGTGATTTCGGGCAGGGACCCTACGGGCAGTACTTC.

J is TRBJ2-5 and V is TRBV7-8, with D possibly called TRBD1 or TRBD2 (6 bases each). CDR3 length: 15 residues. Germline lookup yields CDR1 SGHVS and CDR2 FQNEAQ. V gave up 0 bases and J gave up 3 bases, with 11 bases separating them. CDR3 protein: CASSLATRGEETQYF. CDR3 in DNA: TGTGCCAGCAGCTTAGCCACTAGGGGGGAAGAGACCCAGTACTTC.

The chain carries TRBV29-1 and TRBJ2-1; 13 nucleotides match TRBD2. V trimming: 4 bases; J trimming: 10 bases; junction bases outside the gene matches: 7. The CDR3 consists of 14 residues. CDR1 is SQVTM and CDR2 is ANQGSEA in the germline V gene. CDR3 region: CSVGTSGSSREQFF. In nucleotides, the CDR3 is TGCAGCGTTGGGACTAGCGGGAGTTCTCGGGAGCAGTTCTTC.

The V and J genes are TRBV6-1 and TRBJ1-5, with D tentatively TRBD1 (6 bases). CDR1 is MNHNS, CDR2 SASEGT, per germline. This CDR3 is 15 amino acids long. Trimming took off 0 bases at V and 5 bases at J, with 11 bases between the two ends. This CDR3 is CASSEAGGVHQPQHF. The CDR3 nucleotides read TGTGCCAGCAGTGAAGCAGGGGGGGTCCATCAGCCCCAGCATTTT.

The chain uses TRBV9 and TRBJ2-1; tentative D call: TRBD2 (7 bases). Germline lookup yields CDR1 SGDLS and CDR2 YYNGEE. This CDR3 has 16 residues. Trimming removed 3 bases from V and 2 bases from J, with 15 bases in between. Here the CDR3 DNA reads TGTGCCAGCAGCGGCAACCGGCGGGGGCCCTACAATGAGCAGTTCTTC. Translated, it gives CASSGNRRGPYNEQFF.

The CDR3 loop is CASSVPPTGARTDTQYF. CDR3 bases: TGTGCCAGCAGTGTCCCCCCGACAGGGGCCCGCACAGATACGCAGTATTTT. The chain is built from TRBV2 and TRBJ2-3; 8 positions agree with TRBD1. From germline, CDR1 is SNHLY and CDR2 FYNNEI. The CDR3 runs 17 residues. With 4 bases clipped from V and 1 base from J, the junction kept 10 bases outside the gene matches.

This sequence joins TRBV14 and TRBJ2-4, with D possibly being TRBD1 (5 bases). Trimming removed 1 base at V and 9 bases at J, with 10 bases between. Germline CDR1 SGHDN, CDR2 FVKESK. The CDR3 sequence is 13 residues long. Written as DNA, the CDR3 is TGTGCCAGCAGCCAAGGGGGCGGTGGCATTCAGTACTTC. Amino acids: CASSQGGGGIQYF. The full variable domain, with the rest looked up from reference TRBV14 and TRBJ2-4, is EAGVTQFPSHSVIEKGQTVTLRCDPISGHDNLYWYRRVMGKEIKFLLHFVKESKQDESGMPNNRFLAERTGGTYSTLKVQPAELEDSGVYFCASSQGGGGIQYFGAGTRLSVL.

The chain carries TRBV7-8 and TRBJ2-1; D is tentatively TRBD1 or TRBD2 (6 bases each). The V gene's germline CDR1 is SGHVS and CDR2 FQNEAQ. This CDR3 contains 16 residues. Trimming removed 2 bases from V and 5 bases from J, with 16 bases in between. CDR3 sequence reads: CASSLLGPGGNNEQFF. DNA of the CDR3: TGTGCCAGCAGCTTACTGGGCCCCGGGGGCAACAATGAGCAGTTCTTC. The variable domain in full, with the rest retrieved from reference TRBV7-8 and TRBJ2-1, is GAGVSQSPRYKVAKRGQDVALRCDPISGHVSLFWYQQALGQGPEFLTYFQNEAQLDKSGLPSDRFFAERPEGSVSTLKIQRTQQEDSAVYLCASSLLGPGGNNEQFFGPGTRLTVL.

The chain carries TRBV30 and TRBJ2-2, with 10 bases fitting TRBD2. This CDR3 is built from 16 residues. Germline V gene data show CDR1 as GTSNPN and CDR2 as SVGIG (reference sequence). With V trimmed by 4 bases and J by 3 bases, 8 bases remained unmatched. The CDR3: CAWIPLAGFDTGELFF. The CDR3 nucleotides read TGTGCCTGGATCCCACTAGCGGGATTTGACACCGGGGAGCTGTTTTTT.

The rearrangement links TRBV18 to TRBJ1-2; 9 bases map to TRBD1. Germline lookup yields CDR1 KGHSH and CDR2 LQKENI. The CDR3 covers 16 residues. Losses at the gene ends were 1 base for V and 1 base for J; bases not matched to a gene: 4. The CDR3 protein is CASSPRGQGNNYGYTF. The CDR3 DNA reads as TGTGCCAGCTCACCACGGGGACAGGGTAATAACTATGGCTACACCTTC.

The rearrangement uses TRBV27 and TRBJ1-4; D possibly corresponds to TRBD1 (6 bases). The CDR3 contains 14 residues. The germline gives CDR1 MNHEY, CDR2 SMNVEV (reference sequence). V was pared by 5 bases and J by 7 bases, with 14 bases between. CDR3 region: CASSPRRGGEKLFF. CDR3 nucleotides: TGTGCCAGCAGTCCACGGAGGGGGGGTGAAAAACTGTTTTTT.

The V call is TRBV6-5, the J call TRBJ2-7; TRBD2 aligns across 11 bases. Germline CDR1 is MNHEY and CDR2 is SVGAGI. The CDR3 has 15 residues. V was pared by 0 bases and J by 4 bases, with 2 bases of the junction left unmatched. As DNA, the CDR3 is TGTGCCAGCAGTTACTCAACTAGCGGGAGTTACGAGCAGTACTTC. Protein: CASSYSTSGSYEQYF.

This clone appeared a single time. The chain employs TRBV5-6 and TRBJ1-1, with 11 positions matching TRBD1. V lost 3 bases, J lost 12 bases, and 13 bases stayed unmatched. Germline-derived CDR1 and CDR2 are SGHDT and YYEEEE. The CDR3 extends over 15 amino acids. This chain's CDR3 is CASSWGRGQGAIPFF. CDR3 in DNA: TGTGCCAGCAGCTGGGGCCGAGGACAGGGGGCGATACCTTTCTTT.

The chain couples TRBV28 to TRBJ1-1; TRBD1 aligns across 8 bases. Germline V gene data show CDR1 as MDHEN and CDR2 as SYDVKM. The CDR3 contains 14 residues. V shed 5 bases and J 4 bases; nucleotides not matched to a gene: 6. CDR3 amino acids: CASSTHRGSTEAFF. CDR3 nucleotides: TGTGCCAGCAGTACACACAGGGGGAGCACTGAAGCTTTCTTT.

This rearrangement joins TRBV7-9 to TRBJ2-3; maybe TRBD2 (7 bases). The CDR3 is 15 amino acids. Trimming stripped 1 base from V and 3 bases from J, with 11 bases between. CDR1 is SEHNR, CDR2 FQNEAQ, per germline (reference sequence). The CDR3, as DNA: TGTGCCAGCAGCTTAGTCGGGGGGCGGACAGATACGCAGTATTTT. Translation gives CASSLVGGRTDTQYF.

The genes are TRBV28 and TRBJ2-7; D not resolved. The CDR3 consists of 14 residues. The V gene lost 3 bases and the J gene lost 2 bases, with 11 bases spanning the gap. Germline CDR1 MDHEN, CDR2 SYDVKM. For the CDR3, the DNA is TGTGCCAGCAGTTTCGGATACATTACCTACGAGCAGTACTTC. Its protein product is CASSFGYITYEQYF. Variable domain in full (rest from reference TRBV28 and TRBJ2-7): DVKVTQSSRYLVKRTGEKVFLECVQDMDHENMFWYRQDPGLGLRLIYFSYDVKMKEKGDIPEGYSVSREKKERFSLILESASTNQTSMYLCASSFGYITYEQYFGPGTRLTVT.

A single count supports this clone. The chain links TRBV28 to TRBJ2-4; no definite D call. CDR3 length: 14 amino acids. V shed 3 bases and J shed 8 bases, with 14 bases lying between them. Per the germline V gene, CDR1 is MDHEN and CDR2 is SYDVKM. CDR3 loop: CASSFTRLEDIQYF. DNA of the CDR3: TGTGCCAGCAGTTTTACCCGCCTCGAAGACATTCAGTACTTC.